This TCR beta chain was found in a study of blood T cell repertoires in COVID-19 (dated by TCRdb to 2020 to 2021). For the study in its entirety: Samples from collaborators originated in the United States, Italy and Spain and spanned both the acute and convalescent phases of COVID-19. The prospective study material was composed of cDNA or gDNA derived from T cells, B-cell-depleted T cells, or PBMCs. Samples were obtained from the ongoing ImmuneRACE study (first 160 participants) and from over 1,000 subjects provided by 6 global collaborators. Deeply sampled blood TCRbeta repertoires from subjects exposed to, actively infected with, or recovered from COVID-19 were included in the dataset. A freely available public database, intended as a resource for researchers studying the immune response to SARS-CoV-2, is where the repertoires were released. Sample metadata almost always included a de-identified subject ID, COVID-19 status, age in years and sex. Where HLA class I and class II types were available, the types were taken from metadata supplied by the sample provider, not from assay-based typing. General conclusions and limits of the study: The quantity of clinical and demographic metadata differed by source and by participant and was supplied without curation.

TCRbeta CDR3 regions were amplified from genomic DNA using the immunoSEQ Assay, a bias-controlled multiplex PCR. The authors processed their data as follows. Within the assay, amplification of reference gene primers was used to estimate how many nucleated cells each sample contained. Sequence reads were collapsed and filtered to measure the absolute abundance of every unique TCRbeta CDR3 rearrangement. For each sample, productive Simpson clonality was calculated as the square root of Simpson's diversity index across productive rearrangements. TCRdb mirrors the immuneACCESS table, restricted to in-frame sequences. Some clones are absent from its copies; in checked studies, under half trace to an unresolved V gene, and the reason for the others is unknown. That table is the source of V, J and clone size, and D and trimming were worked out from the DNA. The table for this sample lists around 150,000 clones; 85% of them were counted only once. Of the sample, over 3% is held by the ten largest clones.

The CDR3 has 14 amino acids, counting the end cysteine and phenylalanine. This entry keeps only the CDR3 DNA: 42 bases, framed from base 1. The germline V gene sets CDR1 to MNHNS and CDR2 to SASEGT. For this chain, trimming is 1 base at the V end and 5 bases at the J end, and the number of junction bases without a gene match is 3. The collaborating institutions used their own protocols to collect whole blood in K2EDTA tubes. For TCRbeta analysis, collaborators shipped samples in one of three forms: frozen whole blood, isolated PBMCs, or DNA extracted from either of those sample types. In regard to this clone: It has no known antigen specificity. Qualities for individual bases were not recorded, and no much larger clone is one base off.

This receptor chain uses TRBV6-1 and TRBJ1-2; TRBD1 aligns with 8 central bases. The sequencing sample was made of peripheral blood. The sequence was obtained from a human donor with acute or convalescent COVID-19. The donor label of this sample is uncertain. The CDR3 amino acid sequence is: CASSEVQGAYGYTF. DNA sequence: TGTGCCAGCAGTGAAGTTCAGGGGGCGTATGGCTACACCTTC.